This is a list of T cell receptor beta chains from one sample in a study of T-cell memory formation after mild COVID-19. TCRdb ran MiXCR on the 5' RACE reads and lists one entry per CDR3 protein. The data hold hundreds of thousands of distinct CDR3 sequences, with about a sixth observed a single time. The sequenced sample consisted of PBMCs or a T cell subset sorted from them (not recorded which). Source of these receptors: a man aged 18 to 29 who had mild COVID-19 (a few samples of this study predate the infection). Cell type and time point are not known. Both conserved end residues are part of each CDR3. Each record gives: J gene, D gene, clone size, V gene, CDR3 DNA, CDR3 protein. A D gene is named only where the DNA matches it firmly. Part of the rows lack a size; the others show once, few, many or a class for expanded clones.

>TRBJ1-6|NA|few|TRBV7-2
TGTGCCAGCAGCGCCGATACTAATTCACCCCTCCACTTT
CASSADTNSPLHF
>TRBJ1-2|NA|NA|TRBV28
TGTGCCAGCCTGACGGATCCCTATGGCTACACCTTC
CASLTDPYGYTF
>TRBJ1-2|NA|once|TRBV29-1
TGCAGCGTTCGCAGGGTCGGCTATGGCTACACCTTC
CSVRRVGYGYTF
>TRBJ2-2|TRBD1|few|TRBV7-2
TGTGCCAGCAGGGGGACAGGTTTGACCGGGGAGCTGTTTTTT
CASRGTGLTGELFF
>TRBJ1-2|NA|NA|TRBV12-3/TRBV12-4
TGTGCCAGCAGTTTCCGGGGACTCTATGGCTACACCTTC
CASSFRGLYGYTF
>TRBJ1-1|TRBD1|NA|TRBV10-3
TGTGCCGCGCGGACAGGGTACACTGAAGCTTTCTTT
CAARTGYTEAFF
>TRBJ2-2|NA|NA|TRBV9
TGTGCCAGCAGCGGGAACCGGGACTGGAACACCGGGGAGCTGTTTTTT
CASSGNRDWNTGELFF
>TRBJ1-1|NA|few|TRBV9
TGTGCCAGCAGCGTAGCAGGGGTGGCGAACACTGAAGCTTTCTTT
CASSVAGVANTEAFF
>TRBJ2-5|NA|few|TRBV3-1
TGTGCCAGCAGCCAGGTCTCCGCGTATCCCCAAGAGACCCAGTACTTC
CASSQVSAYPQETQYF
>TRBJ2-7|NA|many|TRBV27
TGTGCCAGCGTCTTCTTGGGCAGACCCTACGAGCAGTACTTC
CASVFLGRPYEQYF
>TRBJ2-3|NA|NA|TRBV9
TGTGCCAGCAGCGTAGACCATTGGGGAGAGGCTACAGATACGCAGTATTTT
CASSVDHWGEATDTQYF
>TRBJ2-5|TRBD2|few|TRBV5-6
TGTGCCAGCAGCCTACTAGCGGGGGGGCCGGTGACGGAGACCCAGTACTTC
CASSLLAGGPVTETQYF
>TRBJ1-2|NA|NA|TRBV28
TGTGCCAGCACCGCGGTCGATAGGGGCTACACCTTC
CASTAVDRGYTF
>TRBJ1-2|NA|NA|TRBV5-1
TGCGCCAGCAGGGAGACAGTGACTAACTATGGCTACACCTTC
CASRETVTNYGYTF
>TRBJ2-5|TRBD2|few|TRBV12-5
TGTGCTAGTGGCCCGGGACTAGCGGGGGCGATGGAAGAGACCCAGTACTTC
CASGPGLAGAMEETQYF
>TRBJ1-5|NA|NA|TRBV3-1
TGTGCCAGCAGCCAAGAGGGCAGGGCCCAGCATTTT
CASSQEGRAQHF
>TRBJ1-6|NA|NA|TRBV11-2
TGTGCCAGCAGTACCGGGACGGATTCACCCCTCCACTTT
CASSTGTDSPLHF
>TRBJ2-3|TRBD2|many|TRBV6-4
TGTGCCAGCAGTGAGGGTAGCGGGGGCACAGATACGCAGTATTTT
CASSEGSGGTDTQYF
>TRBJ2-7|NA|NA|TRBV24-1
TGTGCCACCAGTGACTTCAAGTGGGAGCAGTACTTC
CATSDFKWEQYF
>TRBJ2-1|NA|NA|TRBV3-1
TGTGCCAGCAGCCAAGGACTGGGGAGGGAGCAGTTCTTC
CASSQGLGREQFF
>TRBJ1-1|TRBD1|few|TRBV5-6
TGTGCCAGCAGCCCACCGGGACAGGGCAACACTGAAGCTTTCTTT
CASSPPGQGNTEAFF
>TRBJ2-2|NA|NA|TRBV7-2
TGTGCCAGCAGCTTACCACCGAGTAGCTCGATAGGCGGGGAGCTGTTTTTT
CASSLPPSSSIGGELFF
>TRBJ1-2|TRBD1|NA|TRBV7-8
TGTGCCAGCAGCGTTCCCGGGACAGGGAACTATGGCTACACCTTC
CASSVPGTGNYGYTF
>TRBJ2-3|NA|few|TRBV27
TGTGCCAGCACCCTTTCGGCCGACGGCTACCCCCTCACAGATACGCAGTATTTT
CASTLSADGYPLTDTQYF
>TRBJ1-4|TRBD1|few|TRBV6-2/TRBV6-3
TGTGCCAGCACCGCGGTGACGGGACAGGGGAGCGAAAAACTGTTTTTT
CASTAVTGQGSEKLFF
>TRBJ2-1|NA|NA|TRBV4-3
TGCGCCAGCAGCCGACTAGGCTCCTACAATGAGCAGTTCTTC
CASSRLGSYNEQFF
>TRBJ1-2|TRBD1|few|TRBV5-1
TGCGCCAGCTGTCCATTACCGGGACAGGGCTGCTATGGCTACACCTTC
CASCPLPGQGCYGYTF
>TRBJ2-1|TRBD2|NA|TRBV12-3/TRBV12-4
TGTGCCAGCAGTCACGAATGGACTAGCGGGGGGCCATGGTTCTTC
CASSHEWTSGGPWFF
>TRBJ1-1|TRBD1|few|TRBV18
TGTGCCAGCTCACTCACTCTCGGGACAGGGGGCACTGAAGCTTTCTTT
CASSLTLGTGGTEAFF
>TRBJ2-1|TRBD2|NA|TRBV20-1
TGCAGTGCTAGAGTGGCGGGGGGGCCTGATGAGCAGTTCTTC
CSARVAGGPDEQFF
>TRBJ2-4|NA|many|TRBV29-1
TGCAGCGTTGAAGGGGGGGACGGGACCAAAAACATTCAGTACTTC
CSVEGGDGTKNIQYF
>TRBJ2-1|TRBD2|NA|TRBV4-1
TGCGCCAGCAGCCAAGCGGGGGGTGATGGTGAGCAGTTCTTC
CASSQAGGDGEQFF
>TRBJ2-7|NA|few|TRBV6-2/TRBV6-3
TGTGCCAGCAGTTACCCGGAGACCTACGAGCAGTACTTC
CASSYPETYEQYF
>TRBJ1-2|TRBD1|once|TRBV9
TGTGCCAGCAGCGTCGACAGGGAACGGGCAGGCTACACCTTC
CASSVDRERAGYTF
>TRBJ2-5|TRBD2|few|TRBV5-1
TGCGCCAGCAGCTCCTTCACTAGCGGGGGCCAAGAGACCCAGTACTTC
CASSSFTSGGQETQYF
>TRBJ2-3|TRBD2|many|TRBV5-1
TGCGCCAGTTCCCTTCTAGCGGGCGTTAGAGATACGCAGTATTTT
CASSLLAGVRDTQYF
>TRBJ1-1|NA|few|TRBV19
TGTGCCACCATCGATGGACAGATGCTGTACGCTTTCTTT
CATIDGQMLYAFF
>TRBJ1-2|NA|NA|TRBV6-2/TRBV6-3
TGTGCCAGCAGTTCAACAGGGCCCCGAGGGTACACCTTC
CASSSTGPRGYTF
>TRBJ1-2|TRBD1|NA|TRBV14
TGTGCCAGCAGCCAAATTCAGAGGACAGGGATCTATGGCTACACCTTC
CASSQIQRTGIYGYTF
>TRBJ2-1|NA|NA|TRBV29-1
TGCAGCGTTGAAGTTAGCCTCCCCGGGGATGAGCAGTTCTTC
CSVEVSLPGDEQFF
>TRBJ2-7|NA|many|TRBV29-1
TGCAGCGTTGAACTCTACACCAGCCCAGGCTACGAGCAGTACTTC
CSVELYTSPGYEQYF
>TRBJ2-5|TRBD2|few|TRBV4-3
TGCGCCAGCAGCCCCGGGACTAGCGGGGGTGAGACCCAGTACTTC
CASSPGTSGGETQYF
>TRBJ1-1|NA|few|TRBV30
TGTGCCTGGTCGGCGCGACCGATGAACACTGAAGCTTTCTTT
CAWSARPMNTEAFF
>TRBJ1-5|TRBD1|NA|TRBV2
TGTGCCAGCAGTGAAGCCCCAGACAGGGCGAGCAATCAGCCCCAGCATTTT
CASSEAPDRASNQPQHF
>TRBJ2-3|NA|few|TRBV7-8
TGTGCCAGCAGCCCCGCCGTTAGAGATACGCAGTATTTT
CASSPAVRDTQYF
>TRBJ2-3|NA|many|TRBV7-9
TGTGCCAGCAGCTTAGGTCAAGGGGACACAGATACGCAGTATTTT
CASSLGQGDTDTQYF
>TRBJ2-2|NA|NA|TRBV2
TGTGCCAGCAGTGTTAGCTCCTTGGGGGGGGCTGACGGGGAGCTGTTTTTT
CASSVSSLGGADGELFF
>TRBJ1-2|NA|NA|TRBV2
TGTGCCAGCGAGGGGGGCCTTAAAGGCTACACCTTC
CASEGGLKGYTF
>TRBJ1-1|TRBD1|NA|TRBV6-5
TGTGCCAGCAGTTACTCGACAGGGGTCGATGAAGCTTTCTTT
CASSYSTGVDEAFF
>TRBJ2-7|TRBD1|NA|TRBV3-1
TGTGCCAGCAGCCTACGGGACAGGGGGGGCGAGCAGTACTTC
CASSLRDRGGEQYF
>TRBJ2-6|NA|few|TRBV6-5
TGTGCCAGCAACGGAGCGTCTGGGGCCAACGTCCTGACTTTC
CASNGASGANVLTF
>TRBJ2-3|NA|NA|TRBV7-2
TGTGCCAGCAGCTTAGACGGGTTCACAGATACGCAGTATTTT
CASSLDGFTDTQYF
>TRBJ1-2|TRBD1|many|TRBV28
TGTGCCAGCAGTTTACAGGGGGCTGACTATGGCTACACCTTC
CASSLQGADYGYTF